The clone carrying this TCR beta chain was counted between two and nine times. Its antigen is undetermined. This entry belongs to a study of cytomegalovirus exposure and HLA in healthy donors. Overall study findings and caveats: There were several of the most significant clusters that appeared linked to common viral pathogens in a later analysis. In all likelihood, a cluster of highly shared sequence variants was a sequencing artifact.

The PCR made use of 60 Vbeta and 13 Jbeta primers. Data came from immunoSEQ multiplex PCR; TCRdb stores just in-frame clones and leaves some out. Of some 45,000 clones in the sample, approximately 55% were seen once. In germline, CDR1 is MNHNY, CDR2 SVGAGI (reference sequence). Trimming took 5 bases from V and 3 from J; bases not matched to a gene: 2. The CDR3 length is 14 residues. Source material: PBMCs. V and J are TRBV6-6 and TRBJ1-3; TRBD1 agrees at 9 bases. The clonotype was recovered from a human donor in good health. Here the CDR3 reads CASSPTGGGNTIYF. DNA for the CDR3: TGTGCCAGCAGTCCGACAGGGGGTGGAAACACCATATATTTT.